Each of the 15 T cell receptor beta chains below was sequenced from the same sample in a study of molecular identifiers for immune sequencing clone quantification. TCRdb re-analysed the PCR reads in MiXCR, keeping a single row per CDR3 protein. Here the sample spans about half a million distinct CDR3 sequences, around 23% being singletons. The source material was naive CD8+ T cells from blood, with Jurkat cell RNA spiked in. Subset here: FACS-sorted CD8+CD4-CCR7+CD45RA+ naive T cells. The source of these receptors is a human donor in good health. Some libraries in this study had Jurkat cell RNA spiked in.

This clonotype was seen a few times. This chain links TRBV20-1 with TRBJ1-5, with 7 bases aligning to TRBD1. Germline V gene lookup returns CDR1 DFQATT and CDR2 SNEGSKA (reference sequence). The length of the CDR3 is 15 residues. V lost 3 bases, J lost 0 bases, and 5 bases stayed unmatched. In DNA, the CDR3 is TGCAGTGCTAGCTGGGACAGAAATAGCAATCAGCCCCAGCATTTT. The encoded protein is CSASWDRNSNQPQHF.

The chain couples TRBV5-1 to TRBJ2-1; D is unclear. Per the germline V gene, CDR1 is SGHRS and CDR2 is YFSETQ. CDR3 length: 13 residues. The V gene lost 1 base and the J gene lost 4 bases, with 6 bases spanning the gap. The CDR3 spells CASSLTDYNEQFF. The CDR3 DNA sequence: TGCGCCAGCAGCTTGACAGATTACAATGAGCAGTTCTTC. Drawing the rest from reference TRBV5-1 and TRBJ2-1, the complete variable domain is KAGVTQTPRYLIKTRGQQVTLSCSPISGHRSVSWYQQTPGQGLQFLFEYFSETQRNKGNFPGRFSGRQFSNSRSEMNVSTLELGDSALYLCASSLTDYNEQFFGPGTRLTVL.

This clonotype was observed a handful of times. This chain connects TRBV4-1 to TRBJ2-3; TRBD1 is a possible D gene (7 bases). From germline, CDR1 is MGHRA and CDR2 YSYEKL. The CDR3 totals 15 residues. Trimming left V 0 bases short and J 9 bases short, with 16 bases between. Written as DNA, the CDR3 is TGCGCCAGCAGCCAAGACCCCTCCAGGGGGGCAACGCAGTATTTT. As protein: CASSQDPSRGATQYF.

This chain links TRBV7-9 with TRBJ1-5; D is perhaps TRBD1 (5 bases). V shed 5 bases and J shed 3 bases, with 8 bases lying between them. The germline CDR1 and CDR2 sequences are SEHNR and FQNEAQ (reference sequence). The CDR3 is made up of 13 amino acids. This chain's CDR3 is CASSQGNNQPQHF. Written as DNA, the CDR3 is TGTGCCAGCAGCCAGGGTAACAATCAGCCCCAGCATTTT.

In its sample, this clonotype was seen many times. The chain joins TRBV9 to TRBJ2-3; D is possibly TRBD1 (6 bases). Looked up from germline, CDR1 is SGDLS and CDR2 is YYNGEE. The CDR3 contains 15 residues. The V end lost 0 bases, the J end lost 0 bases, and 8 bases lay between the germline ends. The CDR3 DNA reads TGTGCCAGCAGCGTAGGGACAGTAAGCACAGATACGCAGTATTTT. This gives the protein CASSVGTVSTDTQYF.

The chain combines TRBV20-1 with TRBJ2-5; D ambiguous. With 4 bases removed from V and 2 bases from J, the gap between germline ends came to 20 bases. This CDR3 has 16 residues. Looked up from germline, CDR1 is DFQATT and CDR2 is SNEGSKA (reference sequence). The CDR3 coding sequence is TGCAGTGCTATCGACCCTGCCTTGGCTTTTCAAGAGACCCAGTACTTC. This translates into CSAIDPALAFQETQYF.

The chain links TRBV6-4 to TRBJ2-7, with TRBD1 matching over 8 bases. Germline trimming cut 11 bases from V and 2 bases from J; bases unmatched to any gene: 8. Germline V gives CDR1 MRHNA, CDR2 SNTAGT. The CDR3 has 13 amino acids. This CDR3 is CAPRRQGPYEQYF. The CDR3 DNA sequence: TGTGCCCCCCGGCGACAGGGGCCCTACGAGCAGTACTTC.

The genes are TRBV19 and TRBJ1-2; D gene unclear. CDR1 and CDR2 from the germline V gene are LNHDA and SQIVND (reference sequence). CDR3 length equals 12 residues. Trimming stripped 1 base from V and 6 bases from J, with 6 bases between. The CDR3 nucleotides read TGTGCCAGTAGTATAGCGGCGAATGGCTACACCTTC. Protein product: CASSIAANGYTF.

This sequence joins TRBV11-2 and TRBJ2-2; 9 bases are shared with TRBD2. The CDR3 runs 15 residues. The germline CDR1 and CDR2 sequences are SGHAT and FQNNGV. J lost 4 bases, V lost 3 bases, and 3 bases had no gene match. CDR3 DNA: TGTGCCAGCAGCTTCAGCGGGAGGCCCACCGGGGAGCTGTTTTTT. Translation gives CASSFSGRPTGELFF. Supplemented by reference TRBV11-2 and TRBJ2-2, the full variable domain reads EAGVAQSPRYKIIEKRQSVAFWCNPISGHATLYWYQQILGQGPKLLIQFQNNGVVDDSQLPKDRFSAERLKGVDSTLKIQPAKLEDSAVYLCASSFSGRPTGELFFGEGSRLTVL.

The rearrangement joins TRBV12-3 or TRBV12-4 to TRBJ2-3; D might be TRBD2 (6 bases). CDR3 length equals 15 residues. The V gene lost 0 bases and the J gene lost 4 bases, with 11 bases spanning the gap. The CDR3 loop reads CASSLAWGVADTQYF. The CDR3 coding sequence is TGTGCCAGCAGTTTAGCGTGGGGGGTAGCAGATACGCAGTATTTT.

This clonotype was recorded once. This could be a read error, since a much larger clone is one nucleotide away. It is unclear where the CDR3 begins or ends on the DNA, so no DNA is shown, and the CDR3 is as TCRdb lists it. The rearrangement links TRBV9 to TRBJ2-3; TRBD1 is taken as the D call from the table, unchecked against the DNA. Germline assignment: CDR1 SGDLS and CDR2 YYNGEE. With termini counted, the CDR3 has 16 amino acids. The CDR3: CASSVGRGSSTDTLYF.

Here the CDR3 reads CASTTGTAYADTQYF. CDR3 nucleotides: TGTGCCAGTACCACCGGGACAGCTTACGCAGATACGCAGTATTTT. The genes are TRBV19 and TRBJ2-3; 7 nucleotides agree with TRBD1. The junction had 11 bases not matched to a gene; V was cut back by 7 bases and J by 4 bases. This CDR3 is 15 amino acids long. Germline V gene sequence: CDR1 LNHDA, CDR2 SQIVND (reference sequence).

This clonotype was recorded at least ten times. The DNA of the CDR3 is TGTGCCAGCAGTCCCGGAGTGGACGAGCAGTACTTC. Residues: CASSPGVDEQYF. V usage is TRBV6-5 and J usage is TRBJ2-7; D gene uncertain. V gave up 5 bases and J gave up 5 bases, with 10 bases separating them. Germline V gene sequence: CDR1 MNHEY, CDR2 SVGAGI. The CDR3 consists of 12 residues.

The chain is built from TRBV30 and TRBJ2-7, with D perhaps assigned TRBD1 or TRBD2 (7 bases each). V gave up 3 bases and J gave up 7 bases, with 13 bases separating them. CDR1 is GTSNPN and CDR2 is SVGIG in the germline V gene (reference sequence). This CDR3 contains 12 residues. The CDR3 protein is CAWSEQGGEQYF. The CDR3 DNA sequence: TGTGCCTGGAGCGAGCAGGGGGGGGAGCAGTACTTC.

The table lists this clonotype with a few counts. The chain links TRBV12-3 or TRBV12-4 to TRBJ2-7, with D possibly matching TRBD2 (6 bases). Trimming stripped 1 base from V and 3 bases from J, with 19 bases between. The CDR3 loop spans 17 amino acids. The CDR3: CASSLGRSRGINYEQYF. CDR3 DNA: TGTGCCAGCAGTTTAGGGCGGAGTCGGGGGATTAACTACGAGCAGTACTTC.